These 30 T cell receptor beta chains were all obtained from the same sample, sequenced in a study of blood T cell repertoires in COVID-19. TCRdb keeps only in-frame clones here, not all; method: immunoSEQ multiplex PCR. The sample contains hundreds of thousands of clones, around 89% of which appear only once. The sequencing sample was made of peripheral blood. The receptors were gathered from a man in his forties or fifties with acute or convalescent COVID-19.

This chain uses TRBV28 with TRBJ2-3; 7 bases line up with TRBD1. Germline CDR1 and CDR2: MDHEN and SYDVKM. With 6 bases clipped from V and 7 bases from J, the junction kept 7 bases outside the gene matches. This CDR3 contains 13 residues. The CDR3 DNA is TGTGCCAGCAGCCTGGGCAGGGGGTATACGCAGTATTTT. As protein: CASSLGRGYTQYF.

The rearrangement joins TRBV5-1 to TRBJ2-7; 10 bases match TRBD1. CDR1 and CDR2 from the germline V gene are SGHRS and YFSETQ. The CDR3 runs to 14 residues. The V segment lost 0 bases and the J segment 7 bases; nucleotides outside the gene matches: 4. This chain's CDR3 is CASSLGQGAWEQYF. CDR3 bases: TGCGCCAGCAGCTTGGGACAGGGGGCATGGGAGCAGTACTTC. Full variable domain (remainder filled in from reference TRBV5-1 and TRBJ2-7): KAGVTQTPRYLIKTRGQQVTLSCSPISGHRSVSWYQQTPGQGLQFLFEYFSETQRNKGNFPGRFSGRQFSNSRSEMNVSTLELGDSALYLCASSLGQGAWEQYFGPGTRLTVT.

The gene calls are TRBV18 and TRBJ1-2, with 11 nucleotides matching TRBD1. This CDR3 spans 16 amino acids. Germline V gene sequence: CDR1 KGHSH, CDR2 LQKENI. V was pared by 3 bases and J by 6 bases, with 9 bases of the junction left unmatched. The CDR3, as DNA: TGTGCCAGCTCACCGATAGGGACAGGGGGAGTGGATGGCTACACCTTC. Translating gives CASSPIGTGGVDGYTF.

The V call is TRBV27, the J call TRBJ2-2; 7 nucleotides align to TRBD1. This CDR3 region has 15 residues. The ends lost 4 bases at V and 0 bases at J; junction bases unmatched: 2. Germline assignment: CDR1 MNHEY and CDR2 SMNVEV (reference sequence). The CDR3 coding sequence is TGTGCCAGCAGTTCCCAGGGGGCGAACACCGGGGAGCTGTTTTTT. This codes for CASSSQGANTGELFF.

V gene TRBV6-2 or TRBV6-3 combines with J gene TRBJ1-2; D is ambiguous. V was trimmed by 0 bases and J by 4 bases, leaving 9 bases between them. The CDR3 runs to 14 residues. Germline CDR1 MNHEY, CDR2 SVGEGT. The CDR3 reads CASSYSHTFYGYTF. In DNA, the CDR3 is TGTGCCAGCAGTTACTCGCACACGTTCTATGGCTACACCTTC.

The chain links TRBV28 to TRBJ2-5; 10 bases fit TRBD1. The CDR3 loop spans 15 amino acids. V lost 4 bases to trimming and J lost 3 bases; unmatched junction nucleotides: 5. Germline-derived CDR1 and CDR2 are MDHEN and SYDVKM. Here the CDR3 reads CASSYWGQGKETQYF. The DNA for the CDR3 is TGTGCCAGCAGTTACTGGGGACAGGGGAAAGAGACCCAGTACTTC.

The V gene is TRBV5-1, the J gene TRBJ2-7; maybe TRBD1 (6 bases). With 2 bases removed from V and 0 bases from J, the gap between germline ends came to 12 bases. This CDR3 has 15 amino acids. CDR1 SGHRS and CDR2 YFSETQ come from the germline V gene. This CDR3 is CASSFFLGASYEQYF. The CDR3 nucleotides are TGCGCCAGCAGCTTCTTTCTGGGGGCCTCCTACGAGCAGTACTTC.

J is TRBJ2-7 and V is TRBV5-1; 11 nucleotides match TRBD1. The V and J ends lost 4 bases and 3 bases, in that order; junction bases with no gene match: 3. This CDR3 region has 14 residues. CDR1 SGHRS and CDR2 YFSETQ come from the germline V gene. This CDR3 reads CASSTGTGGYEQYF. For the CDR3, the DNA is TGCGCCAGCAGCACCGGGACAGGGGGCTACGAGCAGTACTTC.

The rearrangement uses TRBV19 and TRBJ1-3; D not certain. Trimming cost V 2 bases and J 3 bases, with 14 bases left between them. CDR1 and CDR2 from the germline V gene are LNHDA and SQIVND (reference sequence). CDR3 length: 16 residues. The DNA for the CDR3 is TGTGCCAGTAGTATAAACCGCCCGATCGGTGGAAACACCATATATTTT. Translated, it gives CASSINRPIGGNTIYF.

V usage is TRBV19 and J usage is TRBJ1-2; D ambiguous. Looked up from germline, CDR1 is LNHDA and CDR2 is SQIVND (reference sequence). V was trimmed by 5 bases and J by 6 bases, leaving 13 bases between them. This CDR3 spans 13 amino acids. CDR3 loop: CASSLIYRDGYTF. CDR3 bases: TGTGCCAGTAGTCTTATATACAGAGATGGCTACACCTTC.

This clone was detected only once. CDR3 sequence (DNA): TGTGCCAGCAGCAATACCGGGGACGAGCAGTACTTC. The encoded protein is CASSNTGDEQYF. The chain joins TRBV6-5 to TRBJ2-7, with D possibly matching TRBD2 (5 bases). V lost 6 bases and J lost 5, with 11 bases in between. CDR3 length: 12 amino acids. Germline assignment: CDR1 MNHEY and CDR2 SVGAGI.

The genes are TRBV6-2 or TRBV6-3 and TRBJ1-6; D not certain. Trimming cost V 1 base and J 0 bases, with 7 bases left between them. The CDR3 loop spans 16 amino acids. Per germline, CDR1 MNHEY and CDR2 SVGEGT. Here the CDR3 DNA reads TGTGCCAGCAGTTACTACCGGAGCTCCTATAATTCACCCCTCCACTTT. It is translated as CASSYYRSSYNSPLHF.

The J gene is TRBJ1-4, the V gene TRBV5-1, with D perhaps matching TRBD1 (6 bases). Germline V gene lookup returns CDR1 SGHRS and CDR2 YFSETQ. The CDR3 consists of 13 residues. The germline V and J ends were trimmed by 1 base and 7 bases, with 8 bases remaining between them. CDR3 nucleotides: TGCGCCAGCAGCTTGAGGGGGACTGAAAAACTGTTTTTT. Its translation: CASSLRGTEKLFF.

The V call is TRBV27, the J call TRBJ1-4; TRBD1 matches at 10 bases. Losses at the gene ends were 5 bases for V and 10 bases for J; bases not matched to a gene: 7. The CDR3 has 14 residues. The germline CDR1 and CDR2 sequences are MNHEY and SMNVEV (reference sequence). The CDR3 loop is CASSLGQGYGKLFF. CDR3 coding DNA: TGTGCCAGCAGTCTGGGACAGGGGTACGGAAAACTGTTTTTT.

A remark on this clone: Additional DNA sequences in this sample encode the identical CDR3. This sequence joins TRBV27 and TRBJ2-5; D may be TRBD1 (6 bases). The CDR3 is 13 amino acids. Germline assignment: CDR1 MNHEY and CDR2 SMNVEV (reference sequence). V lost 2 bases and J 4 bases, leaving 8 bases between the germline ends. The CDR3 DNA reads TGTGCCAGCAGTTTAACCAGGGGAGAGACCCAGTACTTC. Protein: CASSLTRGETQYF.

CDR3 amino acids: CASGQSGNTIYF. CDR3 coding DNA: TGTGCCAGCGGTCAGTCTGGAAACACCATATATTTT. The chain recombines TRBV11-2 with TRBJ1-3; D is uncertain. V lost 8 bases and J 1 base, leaving 6 bases between the germline ends. The CDR3 runs to 12 residues. Looked up from germline, CDR1 is SGHAT and CDR2 is FQNNGV.

The chain couples TRBV6-4 to TRBJ1-5; unclear D gene. V was shortened by 4 bases and J by 0 bases, with 13 bases between the two germline ends. Germline CDR1 is MRHNA and CDR2 is SNTAGT. The CDR3 consists of 16 residues. The DNA of the CDR3 is TGTGCCAGCAGTGTAAGGACTGTCTTTAGCAATCAGCCCCAGCATTTT. It encodes CASSVRTVFSNQPQHF.

This clone came up a few times. The CDR3 DNA is TGCAGCGTTGAATCTATGAACACTGAAGCTTTCTTT. It yields the protein CSVESMNTEAFF. The chain employs TRBV29-1 and TRBJ1-1; D call uncertain. V was cut by 2 bases and J by 0 bases, with 4 bases left in between. Germline CDR1 and CDR2: SQVTM and ANQGSEA. The CDR3 is made up of 12 amino acids.

The chain's CDR3 is CASSMSGAPYNEQFF. CDR3 sequence (DNA): TGTGCCAGTAGTATGTCAGGGGCGCCCTACAATGAGCAGTTCTTC. V gene TRBV19 combines with J gene TRBJ2-1; D is possibly TRBD1 (6 bases). Trimming cost V 3 bases and J 2 bases, with 11 bases left between them. Germline-derived CDR1 and CDR2 are LNHDA and SQIVND (reference sequence). CDR3 length equals 15 residues.

The CDR3: CASSRTVNEQYF. CDR3 coding DNA: TGTGCCAGCAGCAGGACAGTAAACGAGCAGTACTTC. This chain uses TRBV2 with TRBJ2-7, with a weak D call TRBD1 (6 bases). From germline, CDR1 is SNHLY and CDR2 FYNNEI. Deletions cut 6 bases from V and 5 bases from J, with 11 bases between. CDR3 length: 12 amino acids.

The chain uses TRBV4-3 and TRBJ1-2; D not resolved. The CDR3 loop spans 20 amino acids. Trimming removed 0 bases from V and 4 bases from J, with 27 bases in between. Germline-derived CDR1 and CDR2 are LGHNA and YSLEER. This CDR3 is CASSQDLVPFRERWVYGYTF. The CDR3 coding sequence is TGCGCCAGCAGCCAAGATCTAGTCCCGTTCCGGGAGAGGTGGGTCTATGGCTACACCTTC.

V gene TRBV6-1 combines with J gene TRBJ1-5; D might be TRBD1 (5 bases). This CDR3 comprises 14 residues. Germline V lookup: CDR1 MNHNS, CDR2 SASEGT. Trimming pared 2 bases from V and 8 bases from J, leaving 13 bases between. This chain's CDR3 is CASSERGVRKPQHF. The CDR3 nucleotides are TGTGCCAGCAGTGAACGGGGGGTGAGGAAGCCCCAGCATTTT.

The chain couples TRBV9 to TRBJ1-6; D is ambiguous. CDR3 length: 16 residues. V lost 0 bases and J lost 6, with 13 bases in between. Germline V CDR1 and CDR2: SGDLS, YYNGEE. DNA for the CDR3: TGTGCCAGCAGCGTAGCTGGAGCAGGACTTAATTCACCCCTCCACTTT. Encoded protein: CASSVAGAGLNSPLHF.

As concerns this clone: Other nucleotide sequences from this sample produce the same CDR3. The chain employs TRBV27 and TRBJ1-1; 8 nucleotides align to TRBD1. CDR3 length: 14 amino acids. V shed 1 base and J 4 bases; nucleotides not matched to a gene: 2. CDR1 MNHEY and CDR2 SMNVEV come from the germline V gene (reference sequence). The CDR3 spells CASSLFRGRTEAFF. CDR3 nucleotides: TGTGCCAGCAGTTTATTCAGGGGGCGCACTGAAGCTTTCTTT.

In its sample, this clone was seen once. V is TRBV5-6 and J is TRBJ1-2; 7 bases are a match to TRBD1. CDR1 and CDR2 from the germline V gene are SGHDT and YYEEEE. The V gene end was trimmed by 6 bases and the J gene end by 7 bases; junction bases not matched to a gene: 18. The CDR3 extends over 16 amino acids. As DNA, the CDR3 is TGTGCCAGCATCCTACTACAGGGGCGCTATTTTAGTGGCTACACCTTC. It translates to CASILLQGRYFSGYTF.

V gene TRBV5-4 combines with J gene TRBJ2-5; 9 bases align to TRBD2. The CDR3 length is 15 residues. The V and J ends lost 6 bases and 1 base, in that order; junction bases with no gene match: 7. Germline-derived CDR1 and CDR2 are SGHNT and YYREEE (reference sequence). The CDR3 spells CASTPASGAQETQYF. For the CDR3, the DNA is TGTGCCAGCACCCCTGCTAGCGGGGCCCAAGAGACCCAGTACTTC. The variable domain in full, with the rest retrieved from reference TRBV5-4 and TRBJ2-5, is ETGVTQSPTHLIKTRGQQVTLRCSSQSGHNTVSWYQQALGQGPQFIFQYYREEENGRGNFPPRFSGLQFPNYSSELNVNALELDDSALYLCASTPASGAQETQYFGPGTRLLVL.

This clone appeared once. This sequence joins TRBV10-1 and TRBJ2-6; the D is unclear. Germline V CDR1 and CDR2: WNHNN, SYGVQD (reference sequence). CDR3 length equals 15 residues. Between the trimmed V and J ends, which lost 1 base and 6 bases, there was a span of 10 bases. The CDR3 DNA follows: TGCGCCAGCAGTGAGTATGGTACAGTGGCCAACGTCCTGACTTTC. Translating gives CASSEYGTVANVLTF.

This clone was observed a single time. The chain uses TRBV10-3 and TRBJ2-7; the D gene is possibly TRBD1 (7 bases). The CDR3 totals 14 residues. The V end was cut by 6 bases, the J end by 4 bases, with 16 bases between. Germline assignment: CDR1 ENHRY and CDR2 SYGVKD. Here the CDR3 DNA reads TGTGCCATCAGCCGGAGGGACAGTGCGTACGAGCAGTACTTC. It yields the protein CAISRRDSAYEQYF.

V is TRBV27 and J is TRBJ2-3; TRBD2 matches at 9 bases. Germline-derived CDR1 and CDR2 are MNHEY and SMNVEV (reference sequence). J lost 0 bases, V lost 8 bases, and 18 bases had no gene match. The CDR3 runs to 19 residues. This chain's CDR3 is CASGAGAPASGVSTDTQYF. CDR3 nucleotides: TGTGCCAGCGGGGCGGGGGCCCCGGCTAGCGGGGTGAGCACAGATACGCAGTATTTT.

This rearrangement joins TRBV6-5 to TRBJ1-6, with D unresolved. The V gene lost 0 bases and the J gene lost 7 bases, with 13 bases spanning the gap. There are 16 residues in the CDR3. Per germline, CDR1 MNHEY and CDR2 SVGAGI. The CDR3 DNA is TGTGCCAGCAGTTACTCGAACCCGGGGTCGAATTCACCCCTCCACTTT. Translating gives CASSYSNPGSNSPLHF.